This T cell receptor (beta chain) was documented in a study of metastatic and nonmetastatic thyroid tumors. Study details: Comparison of repertoires was carried out across blood and tumor or nodule tissue from malignant and benign thyroid patients. Study-wide findings and caveats: In both blood and tumor samples, TCR beta diversity was reported significantly higher for malignant than benign nodules.

This clone showed up many times. What it binds is unknown. Other nucleotide sequences in the sample specify the same CDR3. V lost 5 bases, J lost 5 bases, and 18 bases lay in between. Germline assignment: CDR1 SGHAT and CDR2 FQNNGV. The CDR3 length is 15 residues. In the source study's methods: The study built a papillary thyroid cancer distant-metastasis classifier from CDR3 differences across clinicopathological groups. TCRdb used MiXCR to call clones anew from the PCR reads. Here the V and J calls rest on TCRdb's processing, not on the authors' analysis. Of 91,000 or so clones in the sample, approximately 12% were seen once. The entire patient cohort was treatment-naive prior to thyroid surgery.

This receptor was obtained from a female donor with papillary thyroid cancer or a benign thyroid nodule (not recorded which). Some clones in this sample may be carry-over from other donors' samples. This rearrangement joins TRBV11-2 to TRBJ2-5; maybe TRBD2 (5 bases). Sample: blood. Here the CDR3 DNA reads TGTGCCAGCAGCCCCTATGTCGGTGGGGAGGAGACCCAGTACTTC. Translating it yields CASSPYVGGEETQYF. Combining the CDR3 with reference TRBV11-2 and TRBJ2-5 gives the whole variable domain EAGVAQSPRYKIIEKRQSVAFWCNPISGHATLYWYQQILGQGPKLLIQFQNNGVVDDSQLPKDRFSAERLKGVDSTLKIQPAKLEDSAVYLCASSPYVGGEETQYFGPGTRLLVL.